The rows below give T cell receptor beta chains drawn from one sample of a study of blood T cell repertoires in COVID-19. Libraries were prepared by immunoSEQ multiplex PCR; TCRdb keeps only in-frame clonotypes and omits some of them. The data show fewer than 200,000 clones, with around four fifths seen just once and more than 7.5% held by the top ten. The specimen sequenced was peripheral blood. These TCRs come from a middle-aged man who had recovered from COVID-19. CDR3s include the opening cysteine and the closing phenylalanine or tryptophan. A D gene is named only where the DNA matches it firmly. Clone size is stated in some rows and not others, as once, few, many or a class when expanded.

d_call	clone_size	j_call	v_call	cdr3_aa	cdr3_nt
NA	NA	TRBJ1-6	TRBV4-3	CASSQDPTGPRDSPLHF	TGCGCCAGCAGCCAAGATCCAACGGGCCCCAGGGATTCACCCCTCCACTTT
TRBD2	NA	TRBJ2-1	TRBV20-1	CSASVGLAGLNEQFF	TGCAGTGCTAGTGTCGGGCTAGCGGGGCTCAATGAGCAGTTCTTC
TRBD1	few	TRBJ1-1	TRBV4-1	CASSQGQGLNTEAFF	TGCGCCAGCAGCCAAGGACAGGGTCTGAACACTGAAGCTTTCTTT
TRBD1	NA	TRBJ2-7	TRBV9	CASSVGPGQGWYEQYF	TGTGCCAGCAGCGTAGGACCGGGACAGGGTTGGTACGAGCAGTACTTC
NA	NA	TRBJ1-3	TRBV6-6	CASSYPGSGNTIYF	TGTGCCAGCAGTTACCCAGGGTCTGGAAACACCATATATTTT
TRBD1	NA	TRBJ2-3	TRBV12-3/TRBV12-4	CASSLADRDTQYF	TGTGCCAGCAGTTTAGCGGACAGGGATACGCAGTATTTT
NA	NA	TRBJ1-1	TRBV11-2	CASTFQGQYTEAFF	TGTGCCAGCACTTTTCAGGGTCAGTACACTGAAGCTTTCTTT
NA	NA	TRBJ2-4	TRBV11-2	CASSTRNIQYF	TGTGCCAGCAGCACAAGAAACATTCAGTACTTC
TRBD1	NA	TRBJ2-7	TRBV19	CASSMGTGSSYEQYF	TGTGCCAGTAGTATGGGGACAGGCAGCTCCTACGAGCAGTACTTC
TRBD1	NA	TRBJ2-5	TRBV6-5	CASSYSPTTGWETQYF	TGTGCCAGCAGTTACTCACCTACGACAGGGTGGGAGACCCAGTACTTC
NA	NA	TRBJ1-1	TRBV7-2	CASSLYLSEAFF	TGTGCCAGCAGCCTCTACCTCTCTGAAGCTTTCTTT
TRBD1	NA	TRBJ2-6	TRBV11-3	CASSTGQGSGANVLTF	TGTGCCAGCAGCACCGGACAGGGTTCGGGGGCCAACGTCCTGACTTTC
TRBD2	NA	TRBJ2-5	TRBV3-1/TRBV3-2	CASSQIPGRGQYF	TGTGCCAGCAGCCAAATACCGGGGAGGGGTCAGTACTTC
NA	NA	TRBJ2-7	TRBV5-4	CASSLDRVDEQYF	TGTGCCAGCAGCTTGGACAGGGTGGACGAGCAGTACTTC
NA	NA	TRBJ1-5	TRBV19	CASSAHSGFGNQPQHF	TGTGCCAGTAGCGCCCACTCAGGGTTCGGCAATCAGCCCCAGCATTTT
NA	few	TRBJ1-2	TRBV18	CASSPNTAHSYGYTF	TGTGCCAGCTCACCCAATACAGCCCACTCCTATGGCTACACCTTC
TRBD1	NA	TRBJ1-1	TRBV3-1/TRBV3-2	CASSQIAGTGVLLTEAFF	TGTGCCAGCAGCCAAATAGCCGGGACAGGGGTCTTGCTCACTGAAGCTTTCTTT
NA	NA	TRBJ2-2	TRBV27	CASSSYRVSNTGELFF	TGTGCCAGCAGTTCCTACAGAGTAAGCAACACCGGGGAGCTGTTTTTT
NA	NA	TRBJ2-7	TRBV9	CASSPLVSSYEQYF	TGTGCCAGCAGCCCTTTAGTGTCCTCCTACGAGCAGTACTTC
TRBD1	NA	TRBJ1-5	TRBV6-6	CASRYRQGSTGQPQHF	TGTGCCAGCAGATACCGACAGGGATCAACAGGTCAGCCCCAGCATTTT
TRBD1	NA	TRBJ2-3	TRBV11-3	CASSTRTGTRTDTQYF	TGTGCCAGCAGCACACGGACAGGGACGCGCACAGATACGCAGTATTTT
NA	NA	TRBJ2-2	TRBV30	CAWLQGANTGELFF	TGTGCCTGGCTACAGGGTGCGAACACCGGGGAGCTGTTTTTT
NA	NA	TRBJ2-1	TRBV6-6	CAPSTGLRDNEQFF	TGTGCCCCCTCGACAGGTCTCCGGGACAATGAGCAGTTCTTC
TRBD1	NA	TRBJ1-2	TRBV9	CASSEGQGDDGYTF	TGTGCCAGCAGCGAGGGACAGGGGGATGATGGCTACACCTTC
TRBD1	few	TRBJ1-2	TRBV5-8	CASSPGPGQSTYGYTF	TGTGCCAGCAGCCCAGGACCGGGACAGTCCACCTATGGCTACACCTTC
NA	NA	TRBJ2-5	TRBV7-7	CASSPWGEQPATQYF	TGTGCTAGCAGCCCGTGGGGAGAGCAGCCGGCAACCCAGTACTTC
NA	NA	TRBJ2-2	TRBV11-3	CASSLEAQGFGELFF	TGTGCCAGCAGCTTAGAGGCCCAGGGGTTCGGGGAGCTGTTTTTT
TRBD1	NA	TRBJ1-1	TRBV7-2	CASSLDTTGFEAFF	TGTGCCAGCAGCTTAGACACGACAGGGTTCGAAGCTTTCTTT
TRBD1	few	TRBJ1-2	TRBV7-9	CASSTGTGGLLNYGYTF	TGTGCCAGCAGCACCGGGACAGGGGGCCTGTTGAACTATGGCTACACCTTC
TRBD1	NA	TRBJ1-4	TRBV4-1	CASSPAGTDEKLFF	TGCGCCAGCAGCCCGGCCGGGACAGATGAAAAACTGTTTTTT
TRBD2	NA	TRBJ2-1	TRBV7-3	CASSSGLAVYNEQFF	TGTGCCAGCAGCTCGGGACTAGCGGTCTACAATGAGCAGTTCTTC
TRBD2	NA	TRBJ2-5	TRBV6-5	CASSLIAGEETQYF	TGTGCCAGCAGTCTAATAGCGGGAGAAGAGACCCAGTACTTC
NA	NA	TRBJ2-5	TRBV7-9	CASSLAPREPQYF	TGTGCCAGCAGCTTAGCGCCCCGGGAGCCCCAGTACTTC